The present TCR beta chain was sequenced within a study of OX40 agonist ivuxolimab in advanced cancers. Study details: Allowance was made for prior anti-PD-1, anti-PD-L1 or anti-CTLA-4 therapy, and around 44% had some.

Any history of autoimmune disease or systemic immunosuppression disqualified patients. On this clone: Its antigen is still unknown.

This CDR3 comprises 12 residues. V shed 5 bases and J shed 4 bases, with 9 bases lying between them. The germline V gene encodes CDR1 MDHEN and CDR2 SYDVKM. Clones were sequenced by immunoSEQ multiplex PCR, and TCRdb holds only the in-frame ones, with some missing. The table records approximately 68,000 clones, 80% to 90% of them present only once. Points from the study as a whole: Blood T cells, both CD4+ and CD8+, expanded clonally by week 6 at 0.1 to 3.0 mg/kg. No determination was made of the antigen specificity of the expanded peripheral T cells.

The V and J genes are TRBV28 and TRBJ2-7, with D hard to call. The source of this sequence is an adult with an advanced solid tumor such as melanoma, head and neck, liver or kidney cancer. The sequenced sample was CD4+ or CD8+ T cells sorted from blood, obtained in a trial of the OX40 agonist ivuxolimab. Here the CDR3 DNA reads TGTGCCAGCAGTCCCTTGGGGTACGAGCAGTACTTC. Translated: CASSPLGYEQYF.